This TCR beta chain was recorded in a study of tumor and adjacent non-tumor tissue in lung cancer. Points from the study as a whole: Patients with more diverse tumor TCRs had worse survival.

No cell sorting was done before RNA was extracted from the tissue. Distant lung tissue was collected more than 3 cm away from the tumor edge. As concerns this clonotype: The antigen is undetermined. One end of the junction fails to match germline, which may point to a read error.

The CDR3 is made up of 16 amino acids. Germline V CDR1 and CDR2: LGHNA, YNFKEQ. A modified ARM-PCR protocol with three rounds of nested PCR amplified TCRbeta. TCRdb analysed the multiplex PCR reads with MiXCR anew, one entry per CDR3 protein. Of tens of thousands of distinct CDR3 sequences listed, about two thirds were seen once; the top ten hold approximately 31%. This chain uses TRBV4-2 with TRBJ2-2; D ambiguous. Material: distant non-tumor lung tissue. The TCR sequence derives from a woman between 70 and 85 years old with non-small cell lung cancer. CDR3 loop: CASSQDRTSRTGELFF. The CDR3 nucleotides read TGTGCGAGCAGCCAAGATAGGACCTCACGTACCGGGGAGCTGTTTTTT.